Reported below is one T cell receptor beta chain. Symptom resolution, clearance, or two negative PCRs marked the recovered donors of Cohort 3. This specimen comes from a study of blood T cell repertoires in COVID-19. Study at large: Samples of COVID-19 (acute and convalescent) were obtained from the United States, Italy and Spain. Sample material is recorded as cDNA or gDNA derived from T cells, B-cell-depleted T cells, or PBMCs.

V lost 3 bases and J 11 bases, leaving 16 bases between the germline ends. This CDR3 has 14 amino acids. Per the germline V gene, CDR1 is LGHDT and CDR2 is YNNKEL (reference sequence). Profiling relied on immunoSEQ multiplex PCR, and the TCRdb table lists in-frame clones only, not all of them. The top ten clones hold 1.5% to 2% of a sample with almost 250,000 clones, around 84% of them seen once. This sequence originates from a woman aged 45-59 years who had recovered from COVID-19. Material for sequencing was PBMCs or T cells enriched from blood (not recorded which). The V gene is TRBV3-1 (or the pseudogene TRBV3-2), the J gene TRBJ1-4, with D possibly being TRBD1 (5 bases). The CDR3 bases are TGTGCCAGCAGCCAGGCAGCGGGACCCTATAAACTGTTTTTT. This gives the protein CASSQAAGPYKLFF.